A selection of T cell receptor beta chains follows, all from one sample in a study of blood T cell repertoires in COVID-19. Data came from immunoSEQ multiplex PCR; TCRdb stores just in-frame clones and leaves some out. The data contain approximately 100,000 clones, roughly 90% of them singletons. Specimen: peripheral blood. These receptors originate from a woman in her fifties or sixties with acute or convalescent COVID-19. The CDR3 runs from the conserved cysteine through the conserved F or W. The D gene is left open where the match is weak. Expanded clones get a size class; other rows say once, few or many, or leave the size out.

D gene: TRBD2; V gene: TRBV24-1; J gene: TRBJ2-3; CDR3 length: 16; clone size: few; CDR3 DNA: TGTGCCACCAGCGGAGGCACTAGCGGGAGGTGGGATACGCAGTATTTT; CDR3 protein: CATSGGTSGRWDTQYF
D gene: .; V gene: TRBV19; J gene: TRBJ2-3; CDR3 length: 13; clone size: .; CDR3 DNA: TGTGCCAGTAGCTACAGGTACACAGATACGCAGTATTTT; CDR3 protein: CASSYRYTDTQYF
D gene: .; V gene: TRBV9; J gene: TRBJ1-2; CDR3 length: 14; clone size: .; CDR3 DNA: TGTGCCAGCAGCGGGGAGGGGAGGGGTTCTGGCTACACCTTC; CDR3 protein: CASSGEGRGSGYTF
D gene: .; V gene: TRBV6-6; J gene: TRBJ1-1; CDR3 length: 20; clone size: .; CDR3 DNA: TGTGCCAGCAGCCTCCGTTCCTCTCCTCCAGGGGCTACCTTGAACACTGAAGCTTTCTTT; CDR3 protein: CASSLRSSPPGATLNTEAFF
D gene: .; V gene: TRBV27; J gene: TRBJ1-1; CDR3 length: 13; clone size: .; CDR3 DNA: TGTGCCTCAAGGCGGGGGGCGGATACTGAAGCTTTCTTT; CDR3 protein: CASRRGADTEAFF
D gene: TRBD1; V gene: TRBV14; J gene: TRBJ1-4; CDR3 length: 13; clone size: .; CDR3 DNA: TGTGCCAGCAGCCCGACAGGGATTGAAAAACTGTTTTTT; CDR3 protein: CASSPTGIEKLFF
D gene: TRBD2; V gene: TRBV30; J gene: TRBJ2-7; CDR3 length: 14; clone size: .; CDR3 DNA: TGTGCCTGGAGTAATGGACTAGCGGGAGATGTGCAGTACTTC; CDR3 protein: CAWSNGLAGDVQYF
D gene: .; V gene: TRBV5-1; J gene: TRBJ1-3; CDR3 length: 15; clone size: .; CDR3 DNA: TGCGCCAGCAGCACTAATCCAGGGGCTGGAAACACCATATATTTT; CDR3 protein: CASSTNPGAGNTIYF
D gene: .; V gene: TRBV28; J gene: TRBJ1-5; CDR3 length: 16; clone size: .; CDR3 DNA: TGTGCCAGCAGCAGCGAGGGCTGGAGGGGCAATCAGCCCCAGCATTTT; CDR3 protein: CASSSEGWRGNQPQHF
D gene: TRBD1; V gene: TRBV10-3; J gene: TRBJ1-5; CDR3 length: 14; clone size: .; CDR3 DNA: TGTGCCATCAGTGATTCAGGGGGGCGGCAGCCCCAGCATTTT; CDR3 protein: CAISDSGGRQPQHF
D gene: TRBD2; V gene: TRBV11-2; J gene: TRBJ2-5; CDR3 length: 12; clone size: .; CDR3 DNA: TGTGCCAGCGGGGGGGTATGGGCGACCCAGTACTTC; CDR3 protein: CASGGVWATQYF
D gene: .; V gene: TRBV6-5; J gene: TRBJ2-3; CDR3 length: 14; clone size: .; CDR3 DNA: TGTGCCAGCAGTTACTACGGCCGGGGAGATACGCAGTATTTT; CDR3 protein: CASSYYGRGDTQYF
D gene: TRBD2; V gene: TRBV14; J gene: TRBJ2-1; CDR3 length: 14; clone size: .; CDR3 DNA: TGTGCCAGCAGCCAAGATCTTACTAGCGGGAATCAGTTCTTC; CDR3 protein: CASSQDLTSGNQFF
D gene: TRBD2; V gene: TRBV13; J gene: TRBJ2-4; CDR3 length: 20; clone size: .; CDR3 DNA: TGTGCCAGCAGTTTGTACTCCCGGACTAGCGGGAGGGGGGGGCCAAACATTCAGTACTTC; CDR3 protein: CASSLYSRTSGRGGPNIQYF
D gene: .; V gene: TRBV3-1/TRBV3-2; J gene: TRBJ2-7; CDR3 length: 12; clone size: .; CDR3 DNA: TGTGCCAGCAGCCAAGTGGAGGCCCGACAGTACTTC; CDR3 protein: CASSQVEARQYF
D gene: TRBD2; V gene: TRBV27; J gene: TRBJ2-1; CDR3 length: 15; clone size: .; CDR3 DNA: TGTGCCAGCAGTCCAGGGACTAGCGTATACAATGAGCAGTTCTTC; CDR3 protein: CASSPGTSVYNEQFF
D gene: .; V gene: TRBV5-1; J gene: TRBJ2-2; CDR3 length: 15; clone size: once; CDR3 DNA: TGCGCCAGCAGCTTATCAGGGCGGAACACCGGGGAGCTGTTTTTT; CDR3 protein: CASSLSGRNTGELFF
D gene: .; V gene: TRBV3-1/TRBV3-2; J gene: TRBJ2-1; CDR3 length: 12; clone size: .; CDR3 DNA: TGTGCCAGCAGCCAAGGTCAAAATGAGCAGTTCTTC; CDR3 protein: CASSQGQNEQFF
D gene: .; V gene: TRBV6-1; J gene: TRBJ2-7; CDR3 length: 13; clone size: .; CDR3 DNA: TGTGCCAGCAGTGAGGTGGGGCGATACGAGCAGTACTTC; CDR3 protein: CASSEVGRYEQYF
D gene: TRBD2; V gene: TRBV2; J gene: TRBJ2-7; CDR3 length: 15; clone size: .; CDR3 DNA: TGTGCCAGCAGGCGGGGCAGGGAGGGCTCCTACGAGCAGTACTTC; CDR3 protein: CASRRGREGSYEQYF
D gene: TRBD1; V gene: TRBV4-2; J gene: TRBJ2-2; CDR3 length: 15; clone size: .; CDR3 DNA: TGTGCCAGCAGCCCCAGGACAGGGAACACCGGGGAGCTGTTTTTT; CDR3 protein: CASSPRTGNTGELFF
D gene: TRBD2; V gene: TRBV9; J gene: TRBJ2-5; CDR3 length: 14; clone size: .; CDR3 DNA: TGTGCCAGCAGCGTGCGGGAGGGCCAAGAGACCCAGTACTTC; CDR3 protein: CASSVREGQETQYF
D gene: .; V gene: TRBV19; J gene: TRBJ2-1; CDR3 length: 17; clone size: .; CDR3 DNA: TGTGCCAGTAGTCACATACCGATCGCAGGGTTCTACAATGAGCAGTTCTTC; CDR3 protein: CASSHIPIAGFYNEQFF
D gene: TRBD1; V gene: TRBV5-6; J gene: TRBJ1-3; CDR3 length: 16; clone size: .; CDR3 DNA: TGTGCCAGCAGCTTGCTTGTGGGACAGGGTCCGGACACCATATATTTT; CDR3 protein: CASSLLVGQGPDTIYF